This T cell receptor (beta chain) was obtained from a study of T cell repertoires in cytomegalovirus infection (dated by TCRdb to the late 2010s). Regarding the research as a whole: Alongside well-studied HLA-B-restricted epitopes, the peptide stimulations were aimed at recently identified HLA-C-restricted CMV epitopes, whose presentation resists viral immunomodulation. Donor HLA type was relevant to the analysis, as public TCR beta signatures indicated carriage of CMV infection together with the matching HLA type. Here is what the overall study found, with its caveats: In both this cohort and an independent cohort of several hundred donors, the cumulative frequency of public TCR beta family members distinguished carriers of CMV infection plus the relevant HLA type. The ex vivo response was dominated by HLA-C-restricted CMV-specific TCR beta clonotypes, which also provided the single most frequent clonotype in two of eight donors.

This clonotype has just a few counts. It has no known antigen specificity. Base-call qualities are not available, and no considerably larger clone is one nucleotide away. According to the study, the label for this sample's treatment or condition signals: in vitro stimulation with specific CMV peptide epitopes to enrich CMV-specific T cells. From the germline V gene, CDR1 is SGHRS and CDR2 is YFSETQ. The CDR3 has 14 amino acids, counting the end cysteine and phenylalanine. The only DNA kept is the CDR3, 42 bases in frame from the first base. V has 4 bases trimmed and J has 8 bases trimmed; junction bases matching no gene number 6. The instrument was an Illumina HiSeq 1500. TCRdb took the public reads, trimmed them with fastp at Q25, ran MiXCR for clone calling and kept in-frame beta chains. Each CDR3 protein gets just one entry, which takes the most common genes and DNA from the rows behind it. The sample includes fewer than 350,000 distinct CDR3 sequences, with about 28% observed a single time. Around 19% of the sample is taken by the ten largest.

Sequenced here: cultured PBMCs, sampled from culture after CMV antigen stimulation. The V and J segments used are TRBV5-1 and TRBJ1-4; 9 central nucleotides agree with TRBD1. This TCR derives from a human donor in good health (CMV status not recorded). Some clones in this sample may be carry-over from other donors' samples. Here is the DNA: TGCGCCAGCAGCCCTGGACAGGGGAAAGAAAAACTGTTTTTT. It translates to CASSPGQGKEKLFF.